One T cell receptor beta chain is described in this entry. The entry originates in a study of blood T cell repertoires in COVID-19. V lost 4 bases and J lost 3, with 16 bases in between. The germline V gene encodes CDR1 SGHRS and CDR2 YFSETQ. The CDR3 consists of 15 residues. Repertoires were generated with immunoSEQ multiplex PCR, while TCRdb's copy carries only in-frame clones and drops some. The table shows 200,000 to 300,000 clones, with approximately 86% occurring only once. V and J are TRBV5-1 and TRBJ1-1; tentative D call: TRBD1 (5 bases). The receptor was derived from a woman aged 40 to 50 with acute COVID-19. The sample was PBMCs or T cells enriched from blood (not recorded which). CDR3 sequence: CASSPTTGGDTEAFF. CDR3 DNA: TGCGCCAGCAGCCCAACCACTGGGGGGGACACTGAAGCTTTCTTT.